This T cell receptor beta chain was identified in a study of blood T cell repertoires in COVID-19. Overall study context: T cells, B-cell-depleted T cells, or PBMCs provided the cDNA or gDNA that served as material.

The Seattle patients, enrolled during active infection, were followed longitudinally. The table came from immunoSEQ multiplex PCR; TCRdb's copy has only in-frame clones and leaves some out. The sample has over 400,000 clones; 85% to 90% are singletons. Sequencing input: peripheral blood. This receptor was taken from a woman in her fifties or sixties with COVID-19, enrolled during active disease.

CDR3 in DNA: TGCGCCAGCAGCCCCGAACAGGGGATTCAGTACTTC. As protein: CASSPEQGIQYF. This sequence joins TRBV5-1 and TRBJ2-4; 7 nucleotides line up with TRBD1. The germline gives CDR1 SGHRS, CDR2 YFSETQ. V shed 4 bases, J shed 10 bases, and the junction held 5 bases outside the gene matches. This CDR3 comprises 12 residues.